This T cell receptor (beta chain) stems from a study of cytomegalovirus exposure and HLA in healthy donors. Study as a whole: The 120 or so validation repertoires were produced on the same platform as the roughly 670 repertoires of the first cohort. This was reported in a later analysis. Findings and caveats of the study: Subsequent analysis of the roughly 120 validation repertoires found a tendency for first-cohort TCR clusters to co-occur. It was confirmed in vitro that a few of the CMV-associated chains were specific for CMV antigens. Reports credit the classifier with highly specific, highly sensitive diagnosis of cytomegalovirus status.

A note on this clone: Its target is not known.

Generated by immunoSEQ multiplex PCR, the TCRdb table keeps only in-frame clones and is missing some. The sample records more than 95,000 clones, more than 70% being singletons. Looked up from germline, CDR1 is LNHDA and CDR2 is SQIVND (reference sequence). Trimming left V 4 bases short and J 1 base short, with 11 bases between. CDR3 size: 15 residues. What was sequenced was PBMCs. This sequence originates from a man in his late teens or twenties in good health and CMV-seronegative. The chain is built from TRBV19 and TRBJ1-3; no clear D gene. The CDR3 DNA follows: TGTGCCAGTAGTAACAGTCATTCATCTGGAAACACCATATATTTT. Its protein product is CASSNSHSSGNTIYF.